This entry describes one TCR beta chain. Its specific antigen is unknown. No much larger clone exists at a distance of one base, and base qualities are not known. The collaborating institutions used their own protocols to collect whole blood in K2EDTA tubes. For TCRbeta analysis, collaborators shipped samples in one of three forms: frozen whole blood, isolated PBMCs, or DNA extracted from either of those sample types. This record comes from a study of blood T cell repertoires in COVID-19 (dated by TCRdb to about 2020). In the study overall: Samples from collaborators originated in the United States, Italy and Spain and spanned both the acute and convalescent phases of COVID-19. The material from the prospective study consisted of cDNA or gDNA derived from T cells, B-cell-depleted T cells, or PBMCs. The dataset comprised deeply sampled blood TCRbeta repertoires from subjects exposed to, actively infected with, or recovered from COVID-19. The repertoires were made available in a free public database intended to serve as a resource for research on the immune response to SARS-CoV-2. Samples came from the ongoing ImmuneRACE study (first 160 participants) plus 1,254 subjects from 6 global collaborators. The sample metadata nearly always contained a de-identified subject ID, COVID-19 status, age in years and sex. Where HLA class I and class II types were available, the types were taken from metadata supplied by the sample provider, not from assay-based typing. Summary of the overall study and its limitations: Clinical and demographic metadata were provided uncurated, with the amount varying by source and participant.

The immunoSEQ Assay, a bias-controlled multiplex PCR, was used to amplify TCRbeta CDR3 regions from genomic DNA. On the study's bioinformatics: The number of nucleated cells in each sample was estimated by amplification of reference gene primers within the assay. Sequence reads were collapsed and filtered to measure the absolute abundance of every unique TCRbeta CDR3 rearrangement. For each sample, productive Simpson clonality was calculated as the square root of Simpson's diversity index across productive rearrangements. Drawn from immuneACCESS, this table holds only the in-frame rearrangements with V and J called that TCRdb kept. Clones are partly lost; checked studies trace under half to an unresolved V gene and leave the rest unexplained. The V and J calls and clone size were taken over from that table, and D and trimming were inferred from the DNA. This sample is represented by 85,000 to 95,000 clones; about nine tenths of them were singletons. The ten largest clonotypes hold about 0.51% of the sample.

The CDR3 numbers 14 residues from cysteine through phenylalanine. Just CDR3 DNA is preserved here, 42 bases in frame from base 1. The junction shows trimming of 3 bases on V and 2 bases on J, plus 8 bases between the germline ends. From the germline V gene (reference sequence), CDR1 is SGHNT and CDR2 is YYREEE. The receptor comes from a man in his sixties with acute or convalescent COVID-19. Sequencing used peripheral blood. This sequence uses TRBV5-4 and TRBJ2-2; a weak D assignment points to TRBD2 (5 bases agree). The sequenced DNA: TGTGCCAGCAGCTCCGGACTCAACACCGGGGAGCTGTTTTTT. The encoded protein is CASSSGLNTGELFF.